This T cell receptor beta chain was obtained from a study of cytomegalovirus exposure and HLA in healthy donors (dated by TCRdb to about 2017). Regarding the study in general: An earlier analysis of a few hundred of the donors reported under 300 Gb of sequence data and 117 million unique TCR beta sequences obtained from approximately 180 million T cells. A separate validation cohort of 100 to 150 different subjects was used in addition to the approximately 700-subject first cohort. Among the roughly 370 genotyped donors, 75% to 90% belonged to the genetic ancestry cluster associated with self-reported Caucasian donors. In a later genetic analysis, genome-wide SNP genotypes for about three fifths of the 666 donors were used, and that subset was treated as a discovery cohort. Both class I and class II loci were covered by HLA typing, at four-digit resolution. Donor age, sex, ethnicity and CMV serostatus were collected together with the repertoire data. To predict cytomegalovirus infection status, the study brought together high-throughput TCR immunosequencing, statistical association of individual TCRs with disease status, and machine learning. Using immunosequencing, the study profiled T cell repertoires from about 620 subjects and related those repertoires to cytomegalovirus serostatus. The aim of the study was to test whether cataloging public T cell receptors could identify signatures of past pathogen exposure. All discovery cohort repertoires had been generated using a single sequencing platform. An earlier analysis of more than 450 of the donors used high-throughput TCR beta sequencing to judge whether each TCR beta V gene segment behaved as functional or pseudogenic. Typing coverage differed by locus: A, B, C, DRB1 and DQB1 were typed in about 629-640 donors, DQA1 in 500 to 550, DPA1 in some 570, and DPB1 in just under 490. A few DR-DQ haplotypes were treated as single units for association and clustering because of strong linkage in the cohort. Approximately 300 gigabases of sequencing data and 91 million or so unique TCR sequences made up an early release that covered 500 to 650 HLA-typed donors. Rather than drawing on any new phenotypic data, the later analysis identified candidate immune exposures from TCR beta sequences and the way those sequences occurred across donors. Among about 370 genotyped donors of the cohort, an average of roughly 230,000 unique TCR beta nucleotide sequences was sequenced per donor, of which approximately 19% were non-productive. A later analysis re-examined previously published TCR beta repertoires from more than 550 donors and added high-resolution HLA genotyping to investigate patterns of TCR occurrence. The investigation overall reported the following: Most CMV-associated TCR beta chains appeared to be HLA-restricted in a later analysis, and the HLA associations seemed to be driven largely by CMV exposure. Assigning TCR associations to individual alleles was difficult when HLA alleles, especially DR and DQ, strongly co-occurred. In this cohort, only TCR beta chains were sequenced, and detectable features were limited by the absence of alpha or paired-chain data. A cluster of highly shared sequence variants was judged likely to represent a technical artifact of the sequencing pipeline. HLA typing was unavailable for some donors at each locus, so association tests used only the typed subset. In an earlier analysis of around 500 of the donors, most TCR beta V segments appeared in productive rearrangements about 87% or about 30% of the time, broadly matching IMGT annotations. Immune exposure information for the cohort was limited to CMV serostatus. In a later analysis, several top co-occurrence clusters were reported to appear linked to parvovirus B19, influenza, CMV and Epstein-Barr virus. Compared with the roughly 670-donor mean, donors in an Asian-associated ancestry cluster had fewer N-insertions in productive TCRs, according to a later genetic analysis. A further reported finding was that TCR beta sequences accurately predicted the HLA-A and HLA-B alleles for most subjects in the first cohort. Because counts were too low, some 17 rarely observed V segments, including chromosome 9 orphons, were left out of the earlier analysis of roughly 600 of the donors. In vitro tests confirmed that three of the cytomegalovirus-associated TCR beta chains recognize cytomegalovirus antigens. The presence/absence analyses assumed that sequencing depth was roughly uniform across donors, and that assumption may not be true. Because the 87-base-pair reads could not distinguish some IMGT-functional V segments, including TRBV6-2 and TRBV6-3, those segments were excluded. In the study, around 160 TCR beta chains were listed as associated with cytomegalovirus. At a false discovery rate of 0.05, a later analysis linked 15,000 to 20,000 TCR beta sequences to specific HLA alleles. Most TCR sequences were observed very rarely across donors, whereas some public TCRs were present in many individuals. Correlated functional status among segregating V segments might reflect linkage disequilibrium, but an unknown experimental factor could not be ruled out. An association between a missense DCLRE1C variant and V-gene and J-gene trimming of TCR beta chains was found in a later genetic analysis and replicated in an independent cohort. In both the original and validation cohorts, the classifier was reported to diagnose cytomegalovirus status with high specificity and sensitivity. It was suggested by the authors that the approach could potentially be generalized to other disease states and immunological phenotypes. In a later analysis, HLA-associated TCR beta chains were found to be more clonally expanded and to have lower generation probabilities than equally common non-associated chains. A later analysis found that TCR association rates varied across HLA loci, with DRB1 alleles showing the most associated TCRs and HLA-C alleles the fewest.

Library preparation employed the immunoSEQ multiplex PCR assay. For the multiplex PCR, a mixture combining 60 forward primers for TCR Vbeta segments and 13 reverse primers for TCR Jbeta segments was used. The CDR3 region of rearranged TCR beta genes was amplified from genomic DNA with a multiplex PCR assay. On the Illumina HiSeq System, the amplified TCR beta libraries were sequenced as 87-base-pair reads. The study's processing was this. In a later analysis, roughly 80 million unique TCR beta chains were counted across the 666 repertoires, and around 11 million of these chains were shared by at least two donors. A nearest-neighbor algorithm error-corrected the raw reads and collapsed the reads into unique sequences, merging closely related sequences to remove PCR and sequencing errors. V, D and J gene segments were assigned by aligning CDR3 sequences to IMGT reference sequences. Each retained sequence needed at least a six-nucleotide match to both a V gene segment and a J gene segment. Rearrangements were called productive when the CDR3 lacked stop codons and stayed in frame with V and J; all others were non-productive. CDR3 was defined according to IMGT convention as the region running from the second conserved V-encoded cysteine to the conserved J-encoded phenylalanine. The earlier analysis of 450 to 750 of the donors excluded any sequence lacking an unambiguous match to a single V gene segment. An earlier analysis of 500 to 600 of the donors classified V segments as functional when productive rearrangements were above 56.7% and as segregating when the standard deviation between donors was above 5%. To diagnose cytomegalovirus status from the catalog of TCR beta chain sequences, a statistical classification framework was built. V and J gene assignment, in a later analysis, came from comparing TCR nucleotide sequences with IMGT/GENE-DB human TR gene sequences. Using the TCRdist pipeline, a later analysis assigned CDR3 sequences along with most-parsimonious VDJ recombination scenarios. In a later analysis, every TCR beta chain was defined by the combination of its CDR3 amino acid sequence and its V-gene family, and reads without a unique V-gene family were dropped. As a way to deal with suspected cross-contamination and a sequencing artifact, a later analysis dropped approximately 590 nucleotide sequences that were highly shared and had low generation probability. For each public chain, a later analysis derived a clonal expansion index from normalized ranks of inferred template counts within each repertoire. In a later analysis, generation probabilities were computed using a VDJ recombination model fitted to out-of-frame rearrangements, and the results were checked against IGoR. In a later analysis, TCR-TCR, TCR-HLA and TCR-CMV co-occurrence was scored with hypergeometric tests, and a repertoire-size bias correction was applied to TCR pairs. A later analysis estimated false discovery rates by permuting HLA or CMV assignments 20 times. A later analysis grouped co-occurring TCRs with DBSCAN, adding TCRdist sequence similarity when clustering within HLA-allele-positive subsets. For co-occurrence clustering, repertoires with fewer than 30,000 or more than 120,000 public chains were excluded, along with five repertoires with anomalous nucleotide sharing. As stored in TCRdb, this immuneACCESS dataset retains in-frame rearrangements with V and J assigned. A fraction of the clones does not appear; measured against another copy, unresolved V genes explain less than half of the discrepancy, and the remainder lacks a known reason. D and trimming were read from the DNA, whereas the V and J calls and clone size are those reported in that table. This sample's clone table shows about 48,000 clones. 2.1% of the sample is in the top ten clones.

In total, approximately 690 healthy bone marrow donors made up the cohort. All cohort members were sampled while nominally healthy, although unrecorded immune exposures were likely present. The donor tested CMV seronegative and was one of the 352 seronegative cohort members. Each donor provided a peripheral blood sample, and peripheral blood mononuclear cells were used for TCR beta sequencing. Genomic DNA extraction from the blood cell samples was performed with the Qiagen DNeasy Blood Extraction Kit. CDR1 SGDLS and CDR2 YYNGEE were looked up in the germline V gene. V was cut back by 5 bases and J by 4 bases, leaving a gap of 18 bases between them. From cysteine to phenylalanine, the CDR3 is 16 amino acids long. Solely the CDR3 DNA is kept, with 48 bases framed from the first base. Worth noting for this clone: What antigen it recognizes has not been identified.

What was sequenced was PBMCs. The sequence was obtained from a woman aged 40 to 50 in good health and CMV-seronegative. The receptor chain draws on TRBV9 and TRBJ2-2; TRBD1 might be the D gene, on 5 matching bases. CDR3 protein: CASSPEWQGGTGELFF. The base sequence is TGTGCCAGCAGTCCCGAGTGGCAGGGCGGCACCGGGGAGCTGTTTTTT.